The 29 T cell receptor beta chains below were found in one sample sequenced in a study of blood T cells in healthy people across ages (dated by TCRdb to between 2014 and 2017). Library creation used 5' RACE. A second PCR of about 7 to 12 cycles was performed with a sample-barcoded 5' primer and a J-beta primer mix. Using fastp at Q25 and MiXCR, TCRdb reprocessed the public reads and kept productive beta chains. Rows with one shared CDR3 protein collapse into an entry with the most common genes and DNA. Within this sample are roughly 1.9 million distinct CDR3 sequences, with about 39% of them counted one time only. Of the sample, 23% is held by the ten largest clones. The sample consisted of blood. The receptor source for this set is a human donor in good health.

This chain joins TRBV12-3 or TRBV12-4 and TRBJ2-3; TRBD2 matches 8 bases. CDR3 length: 15 amino acids. V lost 5 bases to trimming and J lost 2 bases; unmatched junction nucleotides: 6. The CDR3 region is CASSSQAGVTDTQYF. The CDR3 region has the DNA TGTGCCAGCAGTAGCCAAGCGGGGGTCACAGATACGCAGTATTTT.

The V gene is TRBV20-1, the J gene TRBJ2-5; maybe TRBD1 (7 bases). CDR3 length equals 14 residues. Per germline, CDR1 DFQATT and CDR2 SNEGSKA (reference sequence). V lost 2 bases and J lost 5, with 15 bases in between. This CDR3 reads CSARLTGRKETQYF. For the CDR3, the DNA is TGCAGTGCTAGATTGACAGGGAGGAAGGAGACCCAGTACTTC.

V gene TRBV7-2 combines with J gene TRBJ2-5, with D perhaps matching TRBD1 or TRBD2 (5 bases each). The J call is doubtful: the DNA matches TRBJ2-7 better. The CDR3 is made up of 11 amino acids. In germline, CDR1 is SGHTA, CDR2 FQGNSA. Written as DNA, the CDR3 is TGTGCCAGCAGGCAGGGACCCGAGCAGTACTTC. It encodes CASRQGPEQYF.

Written as DNA, the CDR3 is TGCGCCAGCAGCTTGGACAGGGGCCCTAGTATCTATGGCTACACCTTC. This gives the protein CASSLDRGPSIYGYTF. The chain recombines TRBV5-1 with TRBJ1-2; 7 nucleotides line up with TRBD1. J gave up 4 bases and V 0 bases, and 9 bases lay outside the gene matches. This CDR3 has 16 residues. Germline V CDR1 and CDR2: SGHRS, YFSETQ.

This sequence joins TRBV14 and TRBJ2-4; TRBD1 matches 8 bases. The J call may not be correct, given that the DNA end is closer to TRBJ2-7. Germline loops: CDR1 SGHDN, CDR2 FVKESK. The CDR3 consists of 15 residues. In nucleotides, the CDR3 is TGTGCCAGCAGCCAGGCCGGGACAGGAGTTAACGAGCAGTACTTC. Translation gives CASSQAGTGVNEQYF.

The rearrangement links TRBV7-9 to TRBJ1-4, with a weak D call TRBD1 (5 bases). In germline, CDR1 is SEHNR, CDR2 FQNEAQ (reference sequence). CDR3 size: 14 residues. The ends were cut back, 2 bases at V and 5 bases at J, with 9 bases in the middle. The chain's CDR3 is CASSLLTENEKLFF. The CDR3 coding sequence is TGTGCCAGCAGCTTATTGACAGAAAATGAAAAACTGTTTTTT.

The chain combines TRBV5-5 with TRBJ1-1; D is possibly TRBD1 (6 bases). Germline V gene lookup returns CDR1 SGHKS and CDR2 YYEKEE (reference sequence). The V end lost 4 bases, the J end lost 1 base, and 11 bases lay between the germline ends. The length of the CDR3 is 14 residues. CDR3 DNA sequence: TGTGCCAGCAGCGTGGGACATACGAACACTGAAGCTTTCTTT. This gives the protein CASSVGHTNTEAFF. Together with reference TRBV5-5 and TRBJ1-1, the CDR3 gives the full variable domain: DAGVTQSPTHLIKTRGQQVTLRCSPISGHKSVSWYQQVLGQGPQFIFQYYEKEERGRGNFPDRFSARQFPNYSSELNVNALLLGDSALYLCASSVGHTNTEAFFGQGTRLTVV.

This clonotype was seen only a few times. The chain is built from TRBV12-3 or TRBV12-4 and TRBJ1-2; no clear D gene. This CDR3 is built from 11 residues. Between the trimmed V and J ends, which lost 5 bases and 6 bases, there was a span of 7 bases. CDR3 DNA sequence: TGTGCCAGCAGTCGAATGGATGGCTACACCTTC. The encoded protein is CASSRMDGYTF.

This clonotype has only a few counts. The J gene is TRBJ2-1, the V gene TRBV6-5; TRBD1 aligns across 11 bases. Germline CDR1 is MNHEY and CDR2 is SVGAGI. The length of the CDR3 is 17 residues. Trimming took 2 bases from V and 2 from J; bases not matched to a gene: 5. The CDR3 sequence: CASSYGTGGPTYNEQFF. The CDR3 DNA sequence: TGTGCCAGCAGTTACGGGACAGGGGGTCCTACCTACAATGAGCAGTTCTTC.

The rearrangement links TRBV7-2 to TRBJ1-2; D is unclear. The CDR3 runs to 14 residues. The V and J ends lost 3 bases and 4 bases respectively, with 12 bases between them. From germline, CDR1 is SGHTA and CDR2 FQGNSA. CDR3 sequence reads: CASSFGVAGYGYTF. The DNA of the CDR3 is TGTGCCAGCAGCTTCGGGGTTGCGGGCTATGGCTACACCTTC.

J is TRBJ2-1 and V is TRBV29-1; D is perhaps TRBD2 (5 bases). The CDR3 has 8 residues. V was shortened by 7 bases and J by 15 bases, with 10 bases between the two germline ends. CDR1 is SQVTM, CDR2 ANQGSEA, per germline. CDR3: CSGGRGFF. CDR3 in DNA: TGCAGCGGTGGGAGAGGGTTCTTC.

The chain joins TRBV5-1 to TRBJ2-7; 9 nucleotides match TRBD2. The CDR3 has 17 residues. Unmatched junction bases numbered 15, after V lost 4 bases and J lost 4 bases. CDR1 and CDR2 from the germline V gene are SGHRS and YFSETQ. CDR3 sequence: CASSTTLAGAARYEQYF. Here the CDR3 DNA reads TGCGCCAGCAGCACAACCTTAGCGGGGGCCGCACGGTACGAGCAGTACTTC.

There are a few counts of this clonotype. The chain couples TRBV4-1 to TRBJ1-4; 9 nucleotides agree with TRBD1. Germline V gives CDR1 MGHRA, CDR2 YSYEKL. The J segment lost 0 bases and the V segment lost 4 bases, leaving 9 bases of the junction unmatched. CDR3 length: 18 residues. CDR3 nucleotides: TGCGCCAGCAGCCGAGGGACAGGGAGGACCTCAACTAATGAAAAACTGTTTTTT. This encodes CASSRGTGRTSTNEKLFF.

V gene TRBV21-1 combines with J gene TRBJ1-1; the D call of TRBD1 is as the table states it, not checked on the DNA. TRBV21-1 is a pseudogene. The length of the CDR3 is 16 residues. CDR3 sequence (DNA): TGTGCCAGCAGCGCCCGGTTCCCACGAAACGACACTGAAGCTTTCTTT. Its translation is CASSARFPRNDTEAFF.

This clonotype has more than one count but fewer than ten. The chain couples TRBV29-1 to TRBJ1-2, with a weak D call TRBD1 (5 bases). CDR1 and CDR2 (germline): SQVTM, ANQGSEA. This CDR3 comprises 14 residues. V was cut by 3 bases and J by 7 bases, with 18 bases left in between. The CDR3 reads CSVEGVNRLGGYTF. DNA for the CDR3: TGCAGCGTTGAGGGGGTCAACCGCCTGGGTGGCTACACCTTC.

J is TRBJ2-2 and V is TRBV20-1; 7 bases are a match to TRBD1. V lost 1 base, J lost 4 bases, and 15 bases stayed unmatched. CDR3 length: 18 amino acids. The germline V gene encodes CDR1 DFQATT and CDR2 SNEGSKA (reference sequence). In DNA, the CDR3 is TGCAGTGCTAGAGGGAACAGGGGTAATAAACGTTTCACCGGGGAGCTGTTTTTT. Protein: CSARGNRGNKRFTGELFF.

In its sample, this clonotype was seen a few times. The J gene is TRBJ1-5, the V gene TRBV5-6, with 7 bases aligning to TRBD1. Germline-derived CDR1 and CDR2 are SGHDT and YYEEEE. J lost 7 bases, V lost 2 bases, and 6 bases had no gene match. The CDR3 consists of 14 residues. The CDR3 nucleotides read TGTGCCAGCAGCTTCAGGGGGACGGGACAGCCCCAGCATTTT. The encoded protein is CASSFRGTGQPQHF.

This clonotype turned up a few times. The J gene is TRBJ2-4, the V gene TRBV5-1; D uncertain. The closer fit of TRBJ2-7 to the DNA end suggests the J call may be wrong. Per the germline V gene, CDR1 is SGHRS and CDR2 is YFSETQ. This CDR3 has 16 amino acids. The chain's CDR3 is CASSLAGGISLYEQYF. The CDR3 DNA sequence: TGCGCCAGCAGCTTGGCCGGTGGGATTTCCCTCTACGAGCAGTACTTC.

This clonotype showed up just a few times. The chain joins TRBV28 to TRBJ1-2; possible D gene TRBD1, 5 bases. The CDR3 has 14 amino acids. Trimming removed 1 base from V and 4 bases from J, with 10 bases in between. The germline V gene has CDR1 MDHEN and CDR2 SYDVKM. CDR3 DNA sequence: TGTGCCAGCAGTTTATATGGGGCCCTCTATGGCTACACCTTC. This sequence encodes CASSLYGALYGYTF.

In this sample, this clonotype turned up a few times. The genes are TRBV15 and TRBJ1-1, with TRBD1 matching over 11 bases. The length of the CDR3 is 21 residues. J gave up 1 base and V 0 bases, and 16 bases lay outside the gene matches. Germline CDR1 is LNHNV and CDR2 is YYDKDF (reference sequence). The CDR3: CATSREDLTRRTGGQNTEAFF. For the CDR3, the DNA is TGTGCCACCAGCAGAGAAGATCTTACCCGGCGGACAGGGGGCCAGAACACTGAAGCTTTCTTT. Combining the CDR3 with reference TRBV15 and TRBJ1-1 gives the whole variable domain DAMVIQNPRYQVTQFGKPVTLSCSQTLNHNVMYWYQQKSSQAPKLLFHYYDKDFNNEADTPDNFQSRRPNTSFCFLDIRSPGLGDTAMYLCATSREDLTRRTGGQNTEAFFGQGTRLTVV.

This chain links TRBV10-3 with TRBJ1-2; 9 nucleotides line up with TRBD1. The CDR3 runs 12 residues. V was clipped by 10 bases and J by 5 bases; unmatched bases: 5. Germline CDR1 reads ENHRY; CDR2 reads SYGVKD. CDR3 in amino acids: CATQGAGYGYTF. The CDR3 DNA sequence: TGTGCCACACAGGGGGCTGGGTATGGCTACACCTTC.

The chain is built from TRBV9 and TRBJ1-4; weak D call: TRBD1 (6 bases). The CDR3 loop spans 15 amino acids. V lost 0 bases to trimming and J lost 7 bases, with 13 bases between them. The germline V gene encodes CDR1 SGDLS and CDR2 YYNGEE. The DNA of the CDR3 is TGTGCCAGCAGCGTAGGTCTCGGGACACCTGAAAAACTGTTTTTT. It translates to CASSVGLGTPEKLFF.

The chain uses TRBV5-1 and TRBJ1-5, with unresolved D. The CDR3 covers 13 residues. V lost 5 bases to trimming and J lost 7 bases, with 13 bases between them. Germline V gene sequence: CDR1 SGHRS, CDR2 YFSETQ. The CDR3 coding sequence is TGCGCCAGCAGGAGGGATCTGAAGCAGCCCCAGCATTTT. It is translated as CASRRDLKQPQHF.

This clonotype occurred many times. The chain links TRBV4-1 to TRBJ2-3; either TRBD1 or TRBD2 may supply D (5 bases each). CDR1 and CDR2 (germline): MGHRA, YSYEKL. Trimming pared 3 bases from V and 0 bases from J, leaving 7 bases between. There are 14 residues in the CDR3. CDR3 protein: CASSQGPSTDTQYF. In DNA form, the CDR3 reads TGCGCCAGCAGCCAGGGACCGAGCACAGATACGCAGTATTTT.

This clonotype was found a few times. The rearrangement links TRBV20-1 to TRBJ2-3, with a possible D match to TRBD1 (5 bases). V lost 6 bases to trimming and J lost 4 bases, with 17 bases between them. Germline loops: CDR1 DFQATT, CDR2 SNEGSKA (reference sequence). This CDR3 has 14 residues. The CDR3 coding sequence is TGCAGTGCCAACGATCCCAGGGTGGCAGATACGCAGTATTTT. Translation: CSANDPRVADTQYF.

This clonotype turned up a few times. The chain's CDR3 is CASSQELGWTDTQYF. In DNA form, the CDR3 reads TGCGCCAGCAGCCAAGAACTAGGGTGGACAGATACGCAGTATTTT. The chain links TRBV4-3 to TRBJ2-3, with D perhaps TRBD2 (5 bases). The CDR3 loop spans 15 amino acids. V lost 0 bases and J 3 bases, leaving 10 bases between the germline ends. Germline-derived CDR1 and CDR2 are LGHNA and YSLEER.

A word on this clonotype: The junction departs from germline at one end; a sequencing error may be responsible. The V and J genes are TRBV15 and TRBJ1-1, with a tentative D call TRBD1 (5 bases). The length of the CDR3 is 17 residues. CDR1 is LNHNV and CDR2 is YYDKDF in the germline V gene (reference sequence). CDR3 sequence reads: CATSRDRLGPANTEAFF. CDR3 DNA sequence: TGCGCCACCAGCAGAGATCGCTTGGGGCCGGCGAACACTGAAGCTTTCTTT.

This rearrangement joins TRBV20-1 to TRBJ2-5, with D perhaps TRBD1 (6 bases). The CDR3 runs 14 residues. The V and J ends lost 6 bases and 2 bases respectively, with 16 bases between them. CDR1 is DFQATT and CDR2 is SNEGSKA in the germline V gene (reference sequence). This CDR3 reads CSAPTGSDQETQYF. As DNA, the CDR3 is TGCAGTGCCCCTACAGGGAGTGATCAAGAGACCCAGTACTTC.

This clonotype appeared a few times. The J gene is TRBJ2-1, the V gene TRBV19; no definite D call. The V and J ends lost 11 bases and 8 bases respectively, with 16 bases between them. Per germline, CDR1 LNHDA and CDR2 SQIVND (reference sequence). CDR3 length equals 12 residues. CDR3 in DNA: TGTGCCGCCGGGTCGTATAGGGATGAGCAGTTCTTC. Its translation: CAAGSYRDEQFF.